This TCR beta chain comes out of a study of CD8 T cells in ankylosing spondylitis. This clonotype showed up many times. Antigen unknown. Researchers built TCR beta libraries using quantitative 5'-RACE with molecular barcodes. TCRdb itself ran the 5' RACE reads through MiXCR, one entry per CDR3 protein. Among 250,000 or so distinct CDR3 sequences listed, 20% to 30% were seen once. The CDR3 is made up of 11 amino acids. Germline values: CDR1 MNHEY, CDR2 SVGAGI. Trimming stripped 6 bases from V and 9 bases from J, with 11 bases between. Study-wide findings and caveats: In ankylosing spondylitis patients, matched synovial fluid reportedly showed significant enrichment of disease-linked clones. In ankylosing spondylitis blood, a motif of fewer than 10 highly homologous TCR beta variants appeared characteristic.

The receptor comes from a male donor with ankylosing spondylitis or in good health (not recorded which). V gene TRBV6-5 combines with J gene TRBJ2-5; no reliable D call. The source material was blood, either unsorted or a sorted T cell fraction (not recorded which). CDR3 nucleotide sequence: TGTGCCAGCAGGGACCAAACGGCCCAGTACTTC. Protein: CASRDQTAQYF.